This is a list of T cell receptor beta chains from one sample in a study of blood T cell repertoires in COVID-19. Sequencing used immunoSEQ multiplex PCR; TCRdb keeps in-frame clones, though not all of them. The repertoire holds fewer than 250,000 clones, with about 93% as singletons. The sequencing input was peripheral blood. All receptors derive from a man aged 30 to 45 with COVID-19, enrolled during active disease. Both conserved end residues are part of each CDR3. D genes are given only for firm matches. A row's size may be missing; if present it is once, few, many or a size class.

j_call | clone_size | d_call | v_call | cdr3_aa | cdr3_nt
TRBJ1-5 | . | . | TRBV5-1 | CASSFGQGNQPQHF | TGCGCCAGCAGCTTCGGGCAGGGGAATCAGCCCCAGCATTTT
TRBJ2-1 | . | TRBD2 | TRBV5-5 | CASSPILAGYNEQFF | TGTGCCAGCAGCCCGATACTAGCGGGGTACAATGAGCAGTTCTTC
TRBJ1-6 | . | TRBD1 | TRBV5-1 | CASSKRTGESSPLHF | TGCGCCAGCAGCAAAAGAACAGGGGAGAGTTCACCCCTCCACTTT
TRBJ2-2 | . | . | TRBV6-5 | CASSQGQNTGELFF | TGTGCCAGCAGTCAGGGACAGAACACCGGGGAGCTGTTTTTT
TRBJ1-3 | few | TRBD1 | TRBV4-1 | CASSLSTGDSGNTIYF | TGCGCCAGCAGCCTATCAACAGGGGACTCTGGAAACACCATATATTTT
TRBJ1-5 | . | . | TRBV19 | CASSIGQGSWGQPQHF | TGTGCCAGTAGTATAGGGCAGGGCTCTTGGGGTCAGCCCCAGCATTTT
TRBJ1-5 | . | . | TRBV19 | CASSLSGVDQPQHF | TGTGCCAGTAGTCTCTCAGGGGTGGATCAGCCCCAGCATTTT
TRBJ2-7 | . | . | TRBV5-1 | CASTSAATYEQYF | TGCGCCAGCACCTCTGCGGCCACCTACGAGCAGTACTTC
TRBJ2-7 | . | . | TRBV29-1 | CSARLPSSYEQYF | TGCAGCGCCCGACTGCCAAGCTCCTACGAGCAGTACTTC
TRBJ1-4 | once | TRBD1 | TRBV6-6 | CASSPRDRIATNEKLFF | TGTGCCAGCAGTCCAAGGGACAGGATTGCAACTAATGAAAAACTGTTTTTT